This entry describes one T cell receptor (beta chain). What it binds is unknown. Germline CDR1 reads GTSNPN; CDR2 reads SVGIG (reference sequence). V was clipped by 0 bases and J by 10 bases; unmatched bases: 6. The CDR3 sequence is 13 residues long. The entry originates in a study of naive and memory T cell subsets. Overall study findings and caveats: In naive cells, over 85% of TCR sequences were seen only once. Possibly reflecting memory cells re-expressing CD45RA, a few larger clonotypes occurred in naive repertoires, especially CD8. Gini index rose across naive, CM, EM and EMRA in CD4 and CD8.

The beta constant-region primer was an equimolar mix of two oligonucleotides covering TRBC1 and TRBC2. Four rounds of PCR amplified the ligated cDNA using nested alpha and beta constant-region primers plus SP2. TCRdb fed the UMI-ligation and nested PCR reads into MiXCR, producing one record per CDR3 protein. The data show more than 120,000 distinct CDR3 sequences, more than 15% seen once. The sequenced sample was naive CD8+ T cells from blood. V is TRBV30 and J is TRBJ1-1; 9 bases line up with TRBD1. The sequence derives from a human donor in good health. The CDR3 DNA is TGTGCCTGGAGTGTACAGGGGGCGCTTGTAGCTTTCTTT. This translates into CAWSVQGALVAFF.